The entry that follows covers one TCR beta chain sequence. Per the study methods: Counts of nucleated cells, estimated from reference gene primer amplification, were obtained. Sequencing used immunoSEQ multiplex PCR; TCRdb keeps in-frame clones, though not all of them. The D gene and trimming were derived from the DNA, and the V and J assignments and clone size from that table. The data show about 270,000 clones, approximately 81% seen once. This CDR3 is built from 13 residues. Per the germline V gene, CDR1 is MNHEY and CDR2 is SVGAGI. V lost 5 bases to trimming and J lost 7 bases; unmatched junction nucleotides: 4. These data come from a study of blood T cell repertoires in COVID-19. Study in general: In each case, the material was cDNA or gDNA derived from T cells, B-cell-depleted T cells, or PBMCs.

Input material: peripheral blood. The receptor's source is a woman aged 55-75 years with active or convalescent COVID-19. The V gene is TRBV6-5, the J gene TRBJ1-5, with 8 bases identical to TRBD1. The CDR3 sequence is CASSNRGIQPQHF. CDR3 nucleotides: TGTGCCAGCAGTAACAGGGGGATCCAGCCCCAGCATTTT.